The entry below gives a single T cell receptor beta chain sequence along with its context. Germline-derived CDR1 and CDR2 are SGHDN and FVKESK. V shed 6 bases and J shed 4 bases, with 15 bases lying between them. The CDR3 extends over 14 amino acids. This specimen comes from a study of T cells in Graves' hyperthyroidism and ophthalmopathy. Amplification of TCR beta CDR3 regions was performed using RNA transcripts as template. An initial round of RT-PCR targeting the TCR CDR3 relied on the HTBI primer set. TCRdb processed the multiplex PCR reads anew with MiXCR; each CDR3 protein has one entry. The sample gives 360,000 or so distinct CDR3 sequences, 15% to 20% of which show up once; 15% to 17% is in the top ten.

The sequencing input was blood. The rearrangement joins TRBV14 to TRBJ1-2, with D possibly being TRBD1 (6 bases). This TCR was recovered from a woman in her forties with Graves' ophthalmopathy. The CDR3 here is CASRQGGFGYGYTF. In nucleotides, the CDR3 is TGTGCCAGCAGACAGGGCGGGTTTGGCTATGGCTACACCTTC.